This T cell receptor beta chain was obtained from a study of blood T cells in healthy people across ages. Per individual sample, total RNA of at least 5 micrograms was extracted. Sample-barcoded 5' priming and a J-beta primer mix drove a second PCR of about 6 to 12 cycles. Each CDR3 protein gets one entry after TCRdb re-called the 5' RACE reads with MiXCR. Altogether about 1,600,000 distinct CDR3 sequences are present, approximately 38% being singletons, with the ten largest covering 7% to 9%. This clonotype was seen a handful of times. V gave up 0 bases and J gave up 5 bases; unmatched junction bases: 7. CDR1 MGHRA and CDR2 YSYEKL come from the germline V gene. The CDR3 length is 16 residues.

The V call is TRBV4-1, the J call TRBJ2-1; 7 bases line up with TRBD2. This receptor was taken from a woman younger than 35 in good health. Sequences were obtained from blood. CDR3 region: CASSQDGAGVHNEQFF. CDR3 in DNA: TGCGCCAGCAGCCAAGATGGGGCGGGGGTACACAATGAGCAGTTCTTC.